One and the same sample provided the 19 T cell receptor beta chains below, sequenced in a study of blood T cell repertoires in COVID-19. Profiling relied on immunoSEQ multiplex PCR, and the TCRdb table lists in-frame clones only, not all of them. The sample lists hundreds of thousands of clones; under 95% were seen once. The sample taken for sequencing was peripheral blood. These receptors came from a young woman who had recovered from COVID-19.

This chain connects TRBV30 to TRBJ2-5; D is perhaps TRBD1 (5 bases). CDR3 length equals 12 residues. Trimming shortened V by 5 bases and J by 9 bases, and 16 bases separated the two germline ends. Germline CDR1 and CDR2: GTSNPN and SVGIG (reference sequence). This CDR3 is CAWGQGGKAQYF. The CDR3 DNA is TGTGCCTGGGGCCAGGGTGGTAAGGCCCAGTACTTC.

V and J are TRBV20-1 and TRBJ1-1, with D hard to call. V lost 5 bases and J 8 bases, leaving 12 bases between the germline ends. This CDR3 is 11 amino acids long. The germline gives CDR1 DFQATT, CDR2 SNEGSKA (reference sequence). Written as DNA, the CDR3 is TGCAGTGCTTCAGGCCTACGGGAAGCTTTCTTT. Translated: CSASGLREAFF.

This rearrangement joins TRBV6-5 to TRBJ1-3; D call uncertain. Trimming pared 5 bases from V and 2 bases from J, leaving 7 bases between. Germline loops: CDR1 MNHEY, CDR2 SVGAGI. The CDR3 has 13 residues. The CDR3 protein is CASSPGPGNTIYF. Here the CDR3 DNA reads TGTGCCAGCAGTCCGGGTCCTGGAAACACCATATATTTT.

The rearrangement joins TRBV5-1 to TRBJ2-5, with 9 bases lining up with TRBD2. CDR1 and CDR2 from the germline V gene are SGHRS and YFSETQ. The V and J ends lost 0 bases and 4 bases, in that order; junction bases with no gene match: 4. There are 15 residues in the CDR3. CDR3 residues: CASSLVAGGSETQYF. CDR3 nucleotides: TGCGCCAGCAGCTTGGTTGCGGGAGGGTCAGAGACCCAGTACTTC.

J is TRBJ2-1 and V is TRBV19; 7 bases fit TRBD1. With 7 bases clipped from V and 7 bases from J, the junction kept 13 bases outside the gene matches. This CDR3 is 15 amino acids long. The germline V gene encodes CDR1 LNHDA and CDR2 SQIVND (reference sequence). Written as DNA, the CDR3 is TGTGCCAGTAAACTGGGGACAGCGCTCCAAAATGAGCAGTTCTTC. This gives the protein CASKLGTALQNEQFF.

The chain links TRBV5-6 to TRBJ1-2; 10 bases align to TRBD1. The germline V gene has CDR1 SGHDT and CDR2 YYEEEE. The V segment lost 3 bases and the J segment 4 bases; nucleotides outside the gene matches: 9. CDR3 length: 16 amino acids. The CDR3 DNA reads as TGTGCCAGCAGCTCCCGACAGGGGGCGTTAGGCTATGGCTACACCTTC. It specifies CASSSRQGALGYGYTF.

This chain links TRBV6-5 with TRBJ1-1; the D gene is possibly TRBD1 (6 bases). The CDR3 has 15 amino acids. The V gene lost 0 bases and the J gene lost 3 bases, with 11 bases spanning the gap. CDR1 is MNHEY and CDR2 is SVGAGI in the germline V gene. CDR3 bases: TGTGCCAGCAGTTACTCCCGGGGGGGCCACACTGAAGCTTTCTTT. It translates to CASSYSRGGHTEAFF.

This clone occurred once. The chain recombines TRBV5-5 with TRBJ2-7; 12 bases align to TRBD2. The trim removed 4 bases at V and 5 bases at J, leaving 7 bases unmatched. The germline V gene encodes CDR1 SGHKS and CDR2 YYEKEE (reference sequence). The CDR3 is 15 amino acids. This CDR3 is CASSPGTSGFHEQYV. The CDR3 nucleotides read TGTGCCAGCAGCCCCGGGACTAGCGGGTTCCACGAGCAGTACGTC.

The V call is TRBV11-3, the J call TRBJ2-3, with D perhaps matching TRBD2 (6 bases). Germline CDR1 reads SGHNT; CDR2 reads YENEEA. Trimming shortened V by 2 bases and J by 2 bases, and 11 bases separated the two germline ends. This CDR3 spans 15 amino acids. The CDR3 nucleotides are TGTGCCAGCAGCTTATTGGAGGGCCACACAGATACGCAGTATTTT. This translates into CASSLLEGHTDTQYF.

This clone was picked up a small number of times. The CDR3: CASSLDAGRVGYTF. The CDR3 coding sequence is TGTGCCAGCAGCTTAGATGCAGGGCGAGTCGGCTACACCTTC. This chain connects TRBV7-2 to TRBJ1-2, with D tentatively TRBD1 (5 bases). The CDR3 loop spans 14 amino acids. The V end lost 1 base, the J end lost 8 bases, and 14 bases lay between the germline ends. CDR1 is SGHTA and CDR2 is FQGNSA in the germline V gene.

CDR3 loop: CASSSRTSGRAGAKNIQYF. CDR3 DNA sequence: TGTGCCAGCAGCTCCCGGACTAGCGGGAGGGCCGGAGCCAAAAACATTCAGTACTTC. The chain recombines TRBV7-2 with TRBJ2-4; 15 bases line up with TRBD2. Germline CDR1 is SGHTA and CDR2 is FQGNSA. Trimming took 4 bases from V and 0 from J; bases not matched to a gene: 7. The CDR3 length is 19 residues.

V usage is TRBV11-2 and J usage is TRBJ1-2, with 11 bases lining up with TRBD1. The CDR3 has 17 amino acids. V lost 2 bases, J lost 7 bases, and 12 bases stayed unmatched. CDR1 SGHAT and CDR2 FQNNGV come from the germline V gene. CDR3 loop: CASSLTRDRGVGAGYTF. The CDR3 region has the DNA TGTGCCAGCAGCTTAACCCGGGACAGGGGGGTGGGGGCTGGCTACACCTTC.

CDR3 sequence (DNA): TGTGCCAGCGCCAGCGGGAGGGGCACCTCTAGCACAGATACGCAGTATTTT. Translating it yields CASASGRGTSSTDTQYF. The genes are TRBV9 and TRBJ2-3; 10 nucleotides agree with TRBD2. Trimming removed 7 bases from V and 0 bases from J; junction bases left unmatched: 11. Per the germline V gene, CDR1 is SGDLS and CDR2 is YYNGEE. The CDR3 is made up of 17 amino acids.

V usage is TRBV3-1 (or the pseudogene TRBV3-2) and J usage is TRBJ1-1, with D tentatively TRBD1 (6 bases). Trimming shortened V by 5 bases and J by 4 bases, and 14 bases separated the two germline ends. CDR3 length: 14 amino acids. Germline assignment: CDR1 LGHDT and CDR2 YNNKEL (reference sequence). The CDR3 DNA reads TGTGCCAGCAGCGAGCGACAGGCGACCACTGAAGCTTTCTTT. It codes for CASSERQATTEAFF.

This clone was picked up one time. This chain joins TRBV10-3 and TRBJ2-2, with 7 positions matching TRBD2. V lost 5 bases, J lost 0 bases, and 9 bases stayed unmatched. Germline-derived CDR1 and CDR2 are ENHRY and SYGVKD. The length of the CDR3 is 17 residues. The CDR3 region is CAISQKAGATNTGELFF. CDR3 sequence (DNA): TGTGCCATCAGTCAAAAGGCGGGAGCGACGAACACCGGGGAGCTGTTTTTT.

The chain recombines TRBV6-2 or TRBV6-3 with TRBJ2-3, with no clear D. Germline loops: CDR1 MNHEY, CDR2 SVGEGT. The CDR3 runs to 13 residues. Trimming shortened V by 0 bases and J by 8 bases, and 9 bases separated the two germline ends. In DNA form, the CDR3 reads TGTGCCAGCAGTTACTCGAGAACCGGTACGCAGTATTTT. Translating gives CASSYSRTGTQYF.

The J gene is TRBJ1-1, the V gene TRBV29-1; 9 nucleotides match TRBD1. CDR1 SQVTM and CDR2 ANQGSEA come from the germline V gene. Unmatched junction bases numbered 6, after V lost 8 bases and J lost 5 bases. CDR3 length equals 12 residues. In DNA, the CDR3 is TGCAGCTCAAGGACAGGGGAAACTGAAGCTTTCTTT. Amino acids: CSSRTGETEAFF.

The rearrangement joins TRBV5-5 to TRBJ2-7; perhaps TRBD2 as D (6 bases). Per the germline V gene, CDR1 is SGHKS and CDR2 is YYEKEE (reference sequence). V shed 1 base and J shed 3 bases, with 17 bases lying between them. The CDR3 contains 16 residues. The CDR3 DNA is TGTGCCAGCAGCTTGAGGTTAGGGAGGATCAACTACGAGCAGTACGTC. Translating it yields CASSLRLGRINYEQYV.

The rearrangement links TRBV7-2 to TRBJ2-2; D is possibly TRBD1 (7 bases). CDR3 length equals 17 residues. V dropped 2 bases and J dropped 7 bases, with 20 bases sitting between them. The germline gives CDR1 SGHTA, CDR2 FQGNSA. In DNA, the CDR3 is TGTGCCAGCAGCTTATTAACGTCCCAGGGGGGTAGCGGGGAGCTGTTTTTT. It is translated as CASSLLTSQGGSGELFF.